The rows below give T cell receptor beta chains drawn from one sample of a study of beta chain features in type 1 diabetes. Libraries were prepared by immunoSEQ multiplex PCR; TCRdb keeps only in-frame clonotypes and omits some of them. The data show some 330,000 clones, roughly 12% seen once. The sequenced sample consisted of naive CD4+ T cells from blood. These TCRs come from a woman between 18 and 29 years old with type 1 diabetes. CDR3s include the opening cysteine and the closing phenylalanine or tryptophan. D genes are given only for firm matches. Where a row states a size, it is once, few, many or the class of an expanded clone; other rows omit it.

d_gene: NA; v_gene: TRBV30; j_gene: TRBJ2-7; abundance: NA; CDR3aa: CAWMRGTYEQYF; CDR3nt: TGTGCCTGGATGAGGGGGACCTACGAGCAGTACTTC
d_gene: TRBD2; v_gene: TRBV5-6; j_gene: TRBJ2-1; abundance: NA; CDR3aa: CASSLWGGLHNEQFF; CDR3nt: TGTGCCAGCAGCTTATGGGGGGGACTCCACAATGAGCAGTTCTTC
d_gene: NA; v_gene: TRBV5-1; j_gene: TRBJ2-1; abundance: few; CDR3aa: CASSFGQRGNEQFF; CDR3nt: TGCGCCAGCAGCTTTGGACAGAGGGGCAATGAGCAGTTCTTC
d_gene: NA; v_gene: TRBV6-5; j_gene: TRBJ1-2; abundance: few; CDR3aa: CASSYFDSVGGYTF; CDR3nt: TGTGCCAGCAGTTACTTCGACAGCGTTGGAGGCTACACCTTC
d_gene: TRBD1; v_gene: TRBV5-1; j_gene: TRBJ2-2; abundance: NA; CDR3aa: CASSDQGAYTGELFF; CDR3nt: TGCGCCAGCAGCGACCAGGGGGCGTACACCGGGGAGCTGTTTTTT
d_gene: NA; v_gene: TRBV2; j_gene: TRBJ2-7; abundance: NA; CDR3aa: CASSATSGAYEQYF; CDR3nt: TGTGCCAGCAGCGCAACAAGCGGTGCCTACGAGCAGTACTTC
d_gene: NA; v_gene: TRBV9; j_gene: TRBJ1-1; abundance: few; CDR3aa: CASSWGRVNTEAFF; CDR3nt: TGTGCCAGCAGCTGGGGCAGGGTAAACACTGAAGCTTTCTTT
d_gene: NA; v_gene: TRBV23-1; j_gene: TRBJ2-7; abundance: few; CDR3aa: CASATGLRWEQYF; CDR3nt: TGCGCCAGCGCAACTGGACTGCGTTGGGAGCAGTACTTC
d_gene: TRBD2; v_gene: TRBV4-3; j_gene: TRBJ2-3; abundance: NA; CDR3aa: CASSQDQRGLTDTQYF; CDR3nt: TGCGCCAGCAGCCAAGATCAGCGGGGACTCACAGATACGCAGTATTTT
d_gene: NA; v_gene: TRBV6-5; j_gene: TRBJ1-2; abundance: NA; CDR3aa: CASSYSGRRGYGYTF; CDR3nt: TGTGCCAGCAGTTATAGTGGACGCCGGGGCTATGGCTACACCTTC
d_gene: NA; v_gene: TRBV5-4; j_gene: TRBJ2-7; abundance: NA; CDR3aa: CASSLDRYEQYF; CDR3nt: TGTGCCAGCAGCTTGGACAGGTACGAGCAGTACTTC
d_gene: NA; v_gene: TRBV30; j_gene: TRBJ1-5; abundance: few; CDR3aa: CAWRAPPGPQHF; CDR3nt: TGTGCCTGGAGGGCCCCCCCGGGTCCCCAGCATTTT
d_gene: NA; v_gene: TRBV4-2; j_gene: TRBJ2-3; abundance: NA; CDR3aa: CASSQVSERDTQYF; CDR3nt: TGTGCCAGCAGCCAAGTCTCAGAGCGGGATACGCAGTATTTT
d_gene: TRBD1; v_gene: TRBV9; j_gene: TRBJ1-3; abundance: NA; CDR3aa: CASSVETRDSNTIYF; CDR3nt: TGTGCCAGCAGCGTAGAAACCAGGGACAGCAACACCATATATTTT
d_gene: NA; v_gene: TRBV29-1; j_gene: TRBJ2-4; abundance: NA; CDR3aa: CSVIQGFDKNIQYF; CDR3nt: TGCAGCGTAATACAGGGATTTGACAAAAACATTCAGTACTTC
d_gene: TRBD1; v_gene: TRBV5-4; j_gene: TRBJ2-7; abundance: NA; CDR3aa: CASRTDRESYEQYF; CDR3nt: TGTGCCAGCCGCACGGACAGGGAATCCTACGAGCAGTACTTC
d_gene: NA; v_gene: TRBV5-6; j_gene: TRBJ2-3; abundance: NA; CDR3aa: CASSLAGADTQYF; CDR3nt: TGTGCCAGCAGCTTGGCCGGGGCAGATACGCAGTATTTT
d_gene: NA; v_gene: TRBV2; j_gene: TRBJ1-3; abundance: NA; CDR3aa: CASRPQGGGNTIYF; CDR3nt: TGTGCCAGCAGACCACAGGGTGGAGGAAACACCATATATTTT
d_gene: NA; v_gene: TRBV29-1; j_gene: TRBJ2-1; abundance: few; CDR3aa: CTGGTGKSNEQFF; CDR3nt: TGCACGGGAGGGACAGGGAAGAGCAATGAGCAGTTCTTC
d_gene: NA; v_gene: TRBV10-3; j_gene: TRBJ1-1; abundance: few; CDR3aa: CAISGDILNTEAFF; CDR3nt: TGTGCCATCAGTGGGGACATTCTGAACACTGAAGCTTTCTTT
d_gene: NA; v_gene: TRBV20-1; j_gene: TRBJ2-2; abundance: few; CDR3aa: CSAKGFGELFF; CDR3nt: TGCAGTGCAAAGGGGTTCGGGGAGCTGTTTTTT
d_gene: NA; v_gene: TRBV7-2; j_gene: TRBJ1-1; abundance: few; CDR3aa: CASSFDRGMNTEAFF; CDR3nt: TGTGCCAGCAGCTTTGACCGGGGAATGAACACTGAAGCTTTCTTT